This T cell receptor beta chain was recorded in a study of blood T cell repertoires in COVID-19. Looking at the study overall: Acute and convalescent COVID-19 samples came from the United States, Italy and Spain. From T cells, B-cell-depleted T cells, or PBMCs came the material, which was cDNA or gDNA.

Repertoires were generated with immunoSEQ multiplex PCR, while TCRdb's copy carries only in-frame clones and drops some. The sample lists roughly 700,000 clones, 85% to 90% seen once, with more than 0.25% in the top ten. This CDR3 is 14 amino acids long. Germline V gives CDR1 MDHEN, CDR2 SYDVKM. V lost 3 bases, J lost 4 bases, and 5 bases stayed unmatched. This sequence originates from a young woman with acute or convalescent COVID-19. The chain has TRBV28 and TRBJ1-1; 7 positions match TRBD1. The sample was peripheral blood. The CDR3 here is CASSFEDRFTEAFF. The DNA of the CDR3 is TGTGCCAGCAGTTTCGAGGACAGGTTCACTGAAGCTTTCTTT.